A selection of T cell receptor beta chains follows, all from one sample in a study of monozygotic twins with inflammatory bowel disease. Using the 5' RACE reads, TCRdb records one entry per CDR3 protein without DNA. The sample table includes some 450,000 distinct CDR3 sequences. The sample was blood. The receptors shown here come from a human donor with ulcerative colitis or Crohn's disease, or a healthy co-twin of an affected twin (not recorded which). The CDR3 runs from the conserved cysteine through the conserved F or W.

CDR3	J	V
CASSLGQGLPGGEQFF	TRBJ2-1	TRBV5-1
CASSFSLGSASGNTIYF	TRBJ1-3	TRBV12-3/TRBV12-4
CAISPSGRGNEQFF	TRBJ2-1	TRBV10-3
CASSYYPGNDSGELFF	TRBJ2-2	TRBV6-2/TRBV6-3
CASSQVVGRTNTGELFF	TRBJ2-2	TRBV4-2
CASRFPGGSNNEKPFF	TRBJ1-4	TRBV6-1
CASTLGLAANEQFF	TRBJ2-1	TRBV12-3/TRBV12-4
CASSPAVGVWNEQFF	TRBJ2-1	TRBV5-1
CASSLTSGGDEQFF	TRBJ2-1	TRBV5-5
CASTRTANTEAFF	TRBJ1-1	TRBV7-9
CSARARGKGHEQYF	TRBJ2-7	TRBV20-1
CASSMGQSTDTQYF	TRBJ2-3	TRBV18
CASSFQRTGDEQYF	TRBJ2-7	TRBV11-2
CASSLGTSVDTQYF	TRBJ2-3	TRBV3-1
CASSPDRDGYTF	TRBJ1-2	TRBV5-5
CASSPTASQETQYF	TRBJ2-5	TRBV7-9
CASSVTRGFYELYF	TRBJ2-7	TRBV3-1
CASSFGTRNEKLFF	TRBJ1-4	TRBV5-6
CAISESQIPSYNEQFF	TRBJ2-1	TRBV10-3
CASSPVLSLQETQYF	TRBJ2-5	TRBV18
CASSIVWTQSSYEQYF	TRBJ2-7	TRBV19
CASSYGQGNYETQYF	TRBJ2-5	TRBV7-2
CSARDGAGDGETQYF	TRBJ2-5	TRBV20-1
CASSYLQTAKRGNTIYF	TRBJ1-3	TRBV6-5
CASSLPGPNTEAFF	TRBJ1-1	TRBV5-1
CASSPEPYGYTF	TRBJ1-2	TRBV7-9
CSARGPPGGDTQYF	TRBJ2-3	TRBV20-1
CASSQSNLGAGELFF	TRBJ2-2	TRBV14
CASSLDSRLQETQYF	TRBJ2-5	TRBV7-8
CASGAGTSGGYNEQFF	TRBJ2-1	TRBV27
CASSFSVGGGGSYNEQFF	TRBJ2-1	TRBV7-2
CASSLELAGDEQFF	TRBJ2-1	TRBV5-1
CASRRDTEAYGYTF	TRBJ1-2	TRBV5-1
CSARDIAGATYEQYF	TRBJ2-7	TRBV20-1
CASRDRVRSISPLHF	TRBJ1-6	TRBV2
CASSFRDPSGEQFF	TRBJ2-1	TRBV12-3/TRBV12-4